This T cell receptor beta chain was captured in a study of CD8 T cells in Susac syndrome. The CDR3 spans 12 residues. V shed 4 bases and J shed 9 bases, with 11 bases lying between them. Germline CDR1 SGHRS, CDR2 YFSETQ. An amount of RNA that ranged from roughly 0.45 to 1 ug was reverse transcribed with random hexamers. One entry per CDR3 protein, called by TCRdb with MiXCR from the immunoSEQ multiplex PCR reads. The sample has more than 150,000 distinct CDR3 sequences; approximately 95% are singletons. Sequences were obtained from CD4+ T cells from PBMCs. The source of this sequence is a human donor with Susac syndrome. V and J are TRBV5-1 and TRBJ2-1; the D is unclear. The CDR3 spells CASSKEGSEQFF. The CDR3 DNA reads TGCGCCAGCAGCAAGGAAGGTAGTGAGCAGTTCTTC.